A single sample gave rise to the 29 T cell receptor beta chains below, sequenced in a study of cytomegalovirus exposure and HLA in healthy donors. With 60 Vbeta and 13 Jbeta primers, the PCR was carried out. Assay: immunoSEQ multiplex PCR; the TCRdb copy retains only in-frame clones and omits some. Here the sample table reports over 200,000 clones. Sequencing used PBMCs. All receptors derive from a woman aged 30 to 39 in good health and CMV-seropositive.

The V gene is TRBV18, the J gene TRBJ1-1, with 7 bases that match TRBD1. Per the germline V gene, CDR1 is KGHSH and CDR2 is LQKENI. This CDR3 has 16 residues. The V and J ends lost 3 bases and 1 base, in that order; junction bases with no gene match: 8. The CDR3 sequence is CASSPLPGQPNTEAFF. CDR3 DNA: TGTGCCAGCTCACCTTTACCGGGACAGCCGAACACTGAAGCTTTCTTT.

The CDR3 sequence is CASSTGAGQGYHEQYF. The DNA for the CDR3 is TGTGCCAGCAGCACTGGGGCGGGACAGGGATACCACGAGCAGTACTTC. The chain has TRBV7-2 and TRBJ2-7, with 9 positions matching TRBD1. Trimming at V came to 5 bases and at J to 5 bases, leaving 13 bases not matched to a gene. The CDR3 spans 16 residues. CDR1 is SGHTA and CDR2 is FQGNSA in the germline V gene.

V is TRBV11-2 and J is TRBJ1-2, with D possibly TRBD1 on 5 matching bases. Germline loops: CDR1 SGHAT, CDR2 FQNNGV. This CDR3 has 16 amino acids. The V end was cut by 5 bases, the J end by 5 bases, with 21 bases between. CDR3 sequence: CASSILMGRGGYGYTF. The CDR3 nucleotides read TGTGCCAGCAGCATACTGATGGGGCGGGGAGGGTATGGCTACACCTTC.

V and J are TRBV5-4 and TRBJ2-1; the D gene is possibly TRBD2 (6 bases). The CDR3 contains 13 residues. Per the germline V gene, CDR1 is SGHNT and CDR2 is YYREEE (reference sequence). Trimming shortened V by 7 bases and J by 2 bases, and 10 bases separated the two germline ends. The CDR3 sequence is CASQIAAYNEQFF. CDR3 nucleotide sequence: TGTGCCAGCCAAATAGCGGCCTACAATGAGCAGTTCTTC.

The rearrangement uses TRBV18 and TRBJ1-5; no firm D call. Germline lookup yields CDR1 KGHSH and CDR2 LQKENI. CDR3 length: 15 residues. V lost 5 bases to trimming and J lost 3 bases, with 14 bases between them. The CDR3 DNA sequence: TGTGCCAGCTCAACAAACAGAGCCTCCAATCAGCCCCAGCATTTT. It is translated as CASSTNRASNQPQHF.

The rearrangement uses TRBV4-3 and TRBJ1-5, with 8 positions matching TRBD1. V shed 4 bases, J shed 0 bases, and the junction held 2 bases outside the gene matches. This CDR3 comprises 15 residues. Looked up from germline, CDR1 is LGHNA and CDR2 is YSLEER. CDR3 bases: TGCGCCAGCAGCCCGGACAGGGTTAGCAATCAGCCCCAGCATTTT. Encoded protein: CASSPDRVSNQPQHF.

The chain recombines TRBV6-1 with TRBJ1-1, with 7 nucleotides matching TRBD1. From germline, CDR1 is MNHNS and CDR2 SASEGT. The CDR3 is made up of 15 amino acids. V trimming: 3 bases; J trimming: 6 bases; junction bases outside the gene matches: 10. CDR3 amino acids: CASSEVTGREPEAFF. The CDR3 region has the DNA TGTGCCAGCAGTGAGGTGACAGGGAGAGAACCTGAAGCTTTCTTT.

This chain connects TRBV7-2 to TRBJ2-7; TRBD2 might be the D (5 bases). CDR1 and CDR2 from the germline V gene are SGHTA and FQGNSA. The CDR3 is 14 residues long. V was pared by 1 base and J by 2 bases, with 9 bases between. The CDR3 DNA is TGTGCCAGCAGCTTAGGACTATCTACCTACGAGCAGTACTTC. It encodes CASSLGLSTYEQYF.

This chain links TRBV29-1 with TRBJ2-5; D might be TRBD2 (6 bases). With the DNA end fitting TRBJ2-7 better, the J assignment may be wrong. The CDR3 is 12 residues long. Per germline, CDR1 SQVTM and CDR2 ANQGSEA. The CDR3 sequence: CSVTWREAEQYF. As DNA, the CDR3 is TGCAGCGTAACCTGGAGGGAGGCCGAGCAGTACTTC.

The chain carries TRBV29-1 and TRBJ2-3, with 7 bases fitting TRBD1. CDR1 is SQVTM, CDR2 ANQGSEA, per germline. This CDR3 region has 13 residues. Losses at the gene ends were 4 bases for V and 2 bases for J; bases not matched to a gene: 3. This CDR3 is CSVVGQYTDTQYF. The CDR3 DNA sequence: TGCAGCGTTGTGGGACAGTACACAGATACGCAGTATTTT.

This rearrangement joins TRBV5-1 to TRBJ2-4; TRBD2 matches 10 bases. CDR1 is SGHRS, CDR2 YFSETQ, per germline. V shed 1 base and J 8 bases; nucleotides not matched to a gene: 9. This CDR3 spans 16 amino acids. The CDR3 loop reads CASSLRASGGGDIQYF. CDR3 DNA: TGCGCCAGCAGCTTGAGGGCTAGCGGGGGTGGGGACATTCAGTACTTC. The full variable domain, with the rest looked up from reference TRBV5-1 and TRBJ2-4, is KAGVTQTPRYLIKTRGQQVTLSCSPISGHRSVSWYQQTPGQGLQFLFEYFSETQRNKGNFPGRFSGRQFSNSRSEMNVSTLELGDSALYLCASSLRASGGGDIQYFGAGTRLSVL.

The J gene is TRBJ1-6, the V gene TRBV4-3; D perhaps matches TRBD1 (6 bases). Trimming took 4 bases from V and 5 from J, leaving 15 bases between them. Looked up from germline, CDR1 is LGHNA and CDR2 is YSLEER. The CDR3 extends over 16 amino acids. The CDR3 region is CASSPGDRLDNSPLHF. The CDR3 coding sequence is TGCGCCAGCAGCCCGGGTGACAGGCTCGATAATTCACCCCTCCACTTT.

V and J are TRBV27 and TRBJ2-5; tentatively, D is TRBD1 (6 bases). The CDR3 length is 15 residues. The V end was cut by 5 bases, the J end by 4 bases, with 17 bases between. CDR1 and CDR2 from the germline V gene are MNHEY and SMNVEV (reference sequence). This chain's CDR3 is CASSLGTNRRETQYF. CDR3 bases: TGTGCCAGCAGTCTGGGGACAAACCGGCGAGAGACCCAGTACTTC.

To note about this clone: Other DNA sequences of this sample code for an identical CDR3. The chain links TRBV9 to TRBJ2-1, with 11 positions matching TRBD2. Germline V gene sequence: CDR1 SGDLS, CDR2 YYNGEE. The CDR3 is 16 amino acids. The V segment lost 2 bases and the J segment 0 bases; nucleotides outside the gene matches: 1. CDR3 sequence reads: CASSVGTSGSYNEQFF. The CDR3, as DNA: TGTGCCAGCAGCGTGGGGACTAGCGGCTCCTACAATGAGCAGTTCTTC. The whole variable domain, filled in from reference TRBV9 and TRBJ2-1, reads DSGVTQTPKHLITATGQRVTLRCSPRSGDLSVYWYQQSLDQGLQFLIQYYNGEERAKGNILERFSAQQFPDLHSELNLSSLELGDSALYFCASSVGTSGSYNEQFFGPGTRLTVL.

V and J are TRBV4-3 and TRBJ2-1, with 8 nucleotides matching TRBD2. This CDR3 contains 16 residues. Germline V gives CDR1 LGHNA, CDR2 YSLEER. J was trimmed by 5 bases and V by 0 bases; bases with no gene match: 6. DNA of the CDR3: TGCGCCAGCAGCCAAGATAGCGGGACTGGAGACAATGAGCAGTTCTTC. Translating gives CASSQDSGTGDNEQFF.

About this clone itself: Mismatch with germline at one junction end may stem from a read error. Within the sample, other DNA sequences also encode this same CDR3. The chain employs TRBV29-1 and TRBJ2-2; tentatively, D is TRBD2 (6 bases). This CDR3 contains 11 residues. Germline CDR1 and CDR2: SQVTM and ANQGSEA. DNA for the CDR3: TGCGCGGGGCGTGGGACCGGGGAGTTGTTTTTT. Its translation: CAGRGTGELFF.

V usage is TRBV7-9 and J usage is TRBJ1-2, with 7 bases fitting TRBD1. The CDR3 totals 14 residues. Germline V gene data show CDR1 as SEHNR and CDR2 as FQNEAQ (reference sequence). V was pared by 1 base and J by 4 bases, with 3 bases of the junction left unmatched. This CDR3 is CASSLEDRSYGYTF. The CDR3 DNA reads as TGTGCCAGCAGCTTAGAGGACAGGAGCTATGGCTACACCTTC.

V and J are TRBV10-3 and TRBJ1-5; D call uncertain. Trimming removed 5 bases from V and 1 base from J, with 15 bases in between. The germline CDR1 and CDR2 sequences are ENHRY and SYGVKD. CDR3 length equals 16 residues. Here the CDR3 DNA reads TGTGCCATCAGTACCTCGACTAGTAAGAGCAATCAGCCCCAGCATTTT. Protein product: CAISTSTSKSNQPQHF.

This rearrangement joins TRBV21-1 to TRBJ2-4; TRBD2 reflects the table's D call only, with no check against the DNA. TRBV21-1 is given as a pseudogene. The CDR3 sequence is 16 residues long. CDR3 residues: CASSKARLLAKNIQYF. CDR3 nucleotides: TGTGCCAGCAGCAAAGCCCGACTTTTAGCCAAAAACATTCAGTACTTC.

This rearrangement joins TRBV7-2 to TRBJ1-5; a possible D gene is TRBD1 (6 bases). With 3 bases removed from V and 6 bases from J, the gap between germline ends came to 12 bases. Germline V gene data show CDR1 as SGHTA and CDR2 as FQGNSA. The CDR3 sequence is 14 residues long. In DNA, the CDR3 is TGTGCCAGCAGCTTTGGGGGGGCGGGTCAGCCCCAGCATTTT. Its translation is CASSFGGAGQPQHF.

In DNA, the CDR3 is TGTGCCAGCAGCAACTGGACGGGGTACAAGACAGATACGCAGTATTTT. Protein sequence: CASSNWTGYKTDTQYF. The J gene is TRBJ2-3, the V gene TRBV7-8, with D tentatively TRBD2 (5 bases). The CDR3 is 16 amino acids. Germline V lookup: CDR1 SGHVS, CDR2 FQNEAQ. Deletions cut 5 bases from V and 3 bases from J, with 18 bases between.

The CDR3 sequence: CASSLGIRAAISGANVLTF. In DNA form, the CDR3 reads TGTGCCAGCAGCTTAGGAATCAGGGCAGCGATCTCTGGGGCCAACGTCCTGACTTTC. V is TRBV7-2 and J is TRBJ2-6; a weak D match, TRBD1 (5 bases). There are 19 residues in the CDR3. The V gene's germline CDR1 is SGHTA and CDR2 FQGNSA. Deletions cut 1 base from V and 0 bases from J, with 16 bases between.

This CDR3 is CASSTRVRGEAFF. The CDR3, as DNA: TGTGCCAGCAGCACCAGGGTGCGAGGTGAAGCTTTCTTT. The chain is built from TRBV7-8 and TRBJ1-1, with D maybe TRBD1 (5 bases). This CDR3 spans 13 amino acids. The germline V gene encodes CDR1 SGHVS and CDR2 FQNEAQ. V lost 5 bases to trimming and J lost 7 bases, with 14 bases between them.

The chain combines TRBV18 with TRBJ2-7, with TRBD1 matching over 7 bases. The J segment lost 5 bases and the V segment lost 3 bases, leaving 7 bases of the junction unmatched. CDR3 length: 14 residues. Germline V gene data show CDR1 as KGHSH and CDR2 as LQKENI. CDR3 region: CASSPPTGSDEQYF. The CDR3 nucleotides are TGTGCCAGCTCACCTCCGACAGGGTCGGACGAGCAGTACTTC.

The chain employs TRBV9 and TRBJ2-7; TRBD2 agrees at 9 bases. V dropped 0 bases and J dropped 6; count of bases not matched to a gene: 10. The CDR3 has 16 amino acids. Per germline, CDR1 SGDLS and CDR2 YYNGEE. CDR3 region: CASSVESGGPLGEQYF. CDR3 in DNA: TGTGCCAGCAGCGTAGAAAGCGGGGGGCCACTAGGCGAGCAGTACTTC.

The chain combines TRBV5-1 with TRBJ2-7; 10 bases agree with TRBD2. Per the germline V gene, CDR1 is SGHRS and CDR2 is YFSETQ. V shed 3 bases, J shed 5 bases, and the junction held 8 bases outside the gene matches. The CDR3 runs to 15 residues. The CDR3 DNA is TGCGCCAGCAGCTCCAAAGCGGGAGGGTCCGACGAGCAGTACTTC. Translating it yields CASSSKAGGSDEQYF.

As DNA, the CDR3 is TGTGCCAGCAGCTTATTAGCGGGAGGACTGCAAAGGACCCAGTACTTC. This sequence encodes CASSLLAGGLQRTQYF. This sequence joins TRBV7-2 and TRBJ2-5; 10 positions match TRBD2. The junction had 10 bases not matched to a gene; V was cut back by 2 bases and J by 7 bases. The CDR3 contains 16 residues. CDR1 and CDR2 from the germline V gene are SGHTA and FQGNSA.

V is TRBV12-5 and J is TRBJ1-6; TRBD1 matches 7 bases. The ends lost 2 bases at V and 7 bases at J; junction bases unmatched: 11. This CDR3 contains 17 residues. Germline CDR1 is LGHNT and CDR2 is FRNRAP. This CDR3 reads CASGLTHAGTVNSPLHF. The CDR3 DNA reads as TGTGCTAGTGGTTTGACCCACGCCGGGACAGTGAATTCACCCCTCCACTTT.

V and J are TRBV15 and TRBJ2-2, with D possibly being TRBD1 (5 bases). The CDR3 loop spans 13 amino acids. The germline V gene has CDR1 LNHNV and CDR2 YYDKDF (reference sequence). V lost 4 bases, J lost 7 bases, and 10 bases lay in between. As DNA, the CDR3 is TGTGCCACCAGCACAGGGTGGGGCGGGGAGCTGTTTTTT. It encodes CATSTGWGGELFF.